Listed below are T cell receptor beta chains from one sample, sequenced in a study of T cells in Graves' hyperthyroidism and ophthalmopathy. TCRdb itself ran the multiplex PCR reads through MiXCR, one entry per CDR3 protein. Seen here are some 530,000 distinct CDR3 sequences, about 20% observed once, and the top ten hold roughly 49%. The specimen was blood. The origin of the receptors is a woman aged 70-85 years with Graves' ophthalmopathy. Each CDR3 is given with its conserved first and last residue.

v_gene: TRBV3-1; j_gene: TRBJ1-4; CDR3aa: CASSQEPSNEKLFF
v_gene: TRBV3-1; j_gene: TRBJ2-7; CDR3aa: CASSQGQIPSYEQYF
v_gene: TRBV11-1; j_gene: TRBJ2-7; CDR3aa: CASSPRERAYEQYF
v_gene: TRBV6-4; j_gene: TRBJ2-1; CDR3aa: CASRGQGYNEQFF
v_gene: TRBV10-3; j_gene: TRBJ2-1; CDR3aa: CAISTSGKGEQFF
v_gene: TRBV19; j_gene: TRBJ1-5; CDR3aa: CASSTSTGASNQPQHF
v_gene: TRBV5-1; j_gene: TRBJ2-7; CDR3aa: CASSLGSGSSSSYEQYF
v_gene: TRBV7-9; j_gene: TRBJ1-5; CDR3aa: CASSAGKGQAGRSAYQPQHF
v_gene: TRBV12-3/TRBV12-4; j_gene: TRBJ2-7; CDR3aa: CASSPGLVGAYEQYF
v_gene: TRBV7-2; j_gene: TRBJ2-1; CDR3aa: CASRDRVNNEQFF
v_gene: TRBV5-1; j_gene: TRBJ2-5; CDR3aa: CASSLGGRQGSQETQYF
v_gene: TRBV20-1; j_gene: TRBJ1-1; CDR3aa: CSAMTGGAVTEAFF
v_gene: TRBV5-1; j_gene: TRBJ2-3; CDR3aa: CASSVEGAQRTQYF
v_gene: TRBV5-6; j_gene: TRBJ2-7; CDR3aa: CASSFAGALYEQYF
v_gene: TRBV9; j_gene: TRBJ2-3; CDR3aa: CASSQSGTSGFTDTQYF
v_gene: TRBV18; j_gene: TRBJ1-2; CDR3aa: CASSPTGRDWTGYGYTF
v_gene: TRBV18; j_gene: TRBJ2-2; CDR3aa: CASSPVDRPTGELFF
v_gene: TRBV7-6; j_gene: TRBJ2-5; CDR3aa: CASSLVAGMETQYF
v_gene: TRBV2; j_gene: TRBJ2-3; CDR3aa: CASLSGRKADTQYF
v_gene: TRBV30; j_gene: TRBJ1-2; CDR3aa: CAWTPDRGPSYGYTF
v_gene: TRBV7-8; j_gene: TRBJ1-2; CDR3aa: CASSPIRTGGDYGYTF
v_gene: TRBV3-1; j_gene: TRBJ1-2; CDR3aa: CASSEFTGDGYTF
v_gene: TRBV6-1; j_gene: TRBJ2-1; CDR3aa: CASSWDTHNEQFF
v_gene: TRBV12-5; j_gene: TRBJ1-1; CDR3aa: CASGLNYEAFF
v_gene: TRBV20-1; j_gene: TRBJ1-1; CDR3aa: CSARILTGGQTNTEAFF
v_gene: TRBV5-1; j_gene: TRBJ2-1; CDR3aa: CASSSTGDNDNEQFF
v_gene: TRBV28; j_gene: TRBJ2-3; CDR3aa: CASSVTGSTDTQYF
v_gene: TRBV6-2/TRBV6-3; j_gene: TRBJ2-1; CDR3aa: CASSHGGTGSADEQFF
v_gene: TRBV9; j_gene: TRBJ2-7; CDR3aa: CASSLQGTGAWEQYF
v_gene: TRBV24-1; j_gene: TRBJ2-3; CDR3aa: CATSKTSGSTDTQYF
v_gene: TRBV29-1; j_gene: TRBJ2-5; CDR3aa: CSAGTGVGETQYF
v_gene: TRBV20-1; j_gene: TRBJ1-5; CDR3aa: CSASGTNNQPQHF
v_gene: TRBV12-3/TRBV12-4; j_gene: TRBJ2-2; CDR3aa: CTSSFLRNTGELFF
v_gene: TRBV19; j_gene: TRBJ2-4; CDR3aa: CASSIRSGQAGAKNIQYF
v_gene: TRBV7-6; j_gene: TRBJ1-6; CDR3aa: CASGLLGSPLHF
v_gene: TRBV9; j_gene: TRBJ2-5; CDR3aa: CASSRGGETQYF
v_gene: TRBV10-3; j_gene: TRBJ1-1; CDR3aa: CAIRMPRQGSDTEAFF
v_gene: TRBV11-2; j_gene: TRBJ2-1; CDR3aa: CASSLGSFSYNEQFF
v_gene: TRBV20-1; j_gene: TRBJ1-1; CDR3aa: CSATPHVAEAFF
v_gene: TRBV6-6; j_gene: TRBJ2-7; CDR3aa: CASSYEGGWHEQYF
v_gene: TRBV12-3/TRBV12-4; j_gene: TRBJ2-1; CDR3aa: CASSPVPSGSYNEQFF
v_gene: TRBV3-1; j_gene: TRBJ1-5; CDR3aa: CASSQDGGRQPQHF
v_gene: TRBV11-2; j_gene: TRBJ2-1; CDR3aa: CASTPDRGLYNEQFF
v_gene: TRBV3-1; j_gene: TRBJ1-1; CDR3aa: CASSQDRGGYGTEAFF
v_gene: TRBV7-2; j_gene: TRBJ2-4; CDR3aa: CAGSPRVGSAKNIQYF
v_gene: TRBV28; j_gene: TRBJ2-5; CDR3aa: CASSQTGPETQYF
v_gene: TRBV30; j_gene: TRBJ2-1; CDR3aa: CAWSVTSGFQNEQFF
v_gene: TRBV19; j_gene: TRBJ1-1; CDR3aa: CASGVRDMNTEAFF
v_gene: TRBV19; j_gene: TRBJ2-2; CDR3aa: CASSTSIWTSGRGDTGELFF
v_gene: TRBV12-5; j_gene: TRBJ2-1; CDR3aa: CASGLVQRASYNEQFF
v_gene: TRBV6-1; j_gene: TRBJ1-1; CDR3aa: CASSEWGQGKAFF
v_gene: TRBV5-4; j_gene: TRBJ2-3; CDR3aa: CASSSGLAGGLSTDTQYF
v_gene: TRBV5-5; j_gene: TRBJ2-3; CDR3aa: CASSLRAEGDTQYF